Sequencing of this TCR beta chain was carried out in a study of T cells in Graves' hyperthyroidism and ophthalmopathy (dated by TCRdb to the late 2010s). Context from the whole study: Peripheral blood samples were taken at the time of initial diagnosis, prior to any treatment. For training and testing, the 100 or so patients in the discovery cohort were randomly divided in a 7:3 ratio. TCR V-J signatures able to tell the groups apart were searched for in a discovery cohort of 90 to 100 patients, of whom around 42 had Graves' ophthalmopathy and 57 had stable Graves' hyperthyroidism. Prospective prediction of ophthalmopathy was tested in an independent validation cohort consisting of 18 to 20 hyperthyroidism patients and more than 15 patients who later progressed to ophthalmopathy. In about six Graves' hyperthyroidism patients, the study also compared T-cell repertoires from thyroid tissue with T-cell repertoires from blood. After sampling, hyperthyroidism patients received methimazole starting at 30 mg daily, and ophthalmopathy patients received high-dose intravenous methylprednisolone. According to the paper, TCR Vbeta CDR3 sequencing was carried out on 135 peripheral blood samples, which came from about 45 ophthalmopathy, around 74 hyperthyroidism and about 17 progressor patients.

V sheds 4 bases and J sheds 6 bases, leaving 25 bases between their ends. CDR1 and CDR2 (LGHNA, YSLEER) derive from the germline V gene. The CDR3 has 17 amino acids, counting the end cysteine and phenylalanine. Kept here is only the CDR3 DNA, which spans 51 bases and is read in frame from base 1. Ophthalmopathy patients had moderately to severely active disease, with a Clinical Activity Score of 3 or more, a NOSPECS grade of 4 or more, and a disease duration of less than 3 months. The study excluded patients with uncontrolled infections, other autoimmune diseases, pregnancy or lactation. Clinical symptoms, serum thyroxine and TRAb, thyroid ultrasound, and orbital computed tomography formed the basis for the diagnoses. PBMCs were separated from 8 to 10 ml of fresh peripheral blood using Ficoll-Paque density gradient centrifugation. Total RNA was extracted with Trizol reagent, and quality was checked on an Agilent 2100 Bioanalyzer.

Amplification of TCR beta CDR3 regions was carried out from RNA transcripts. The first round of RT-PCR for the TCR CDR3 was performed with the HTBI primer set and the Qiagen OneStep RT-PCR kit. Libraries were constructed in a second round of multiplex PCR, after which size selection and purification were carried out. Sequencing of the libraries was done on an Illumina HiSeq2000 using paired-end 100 bp reads. From the authors' description of their analysis: Raw data were processed with SOAPnuke, discarding reads with adapters, uncalled bases, mean Phred below 15, or no exact constant-primer or identifier match. High-quality paired reads were merged with COPE v1.2.5, and unique nucleotide sequences were defined as clonotypes. MiTCR v1.1 was used to align the clonotypes against IMGT TRBV, TRBD and TRBJ reference segments. The analysis included only V-J combinations with a frequency above 0.0001, which together covered roughly 99% of the repertoires. A TCS score was defined as the ratio between F50 (clonal expansion) and ExV (chaos), using BLOSUM62-based TCRdist between CDR3 peptides within each V-J. Welch's t-statistics and random forest reduced several hundred V-J features to some 14, which were used in a naive Bayes classifier (R e1071). TCRdb reanalyzed the raw reads on its own, using fastp at Q25 for trimming and MiXCR for clone calling, and kept in-frame beta chains. Here each entry gathers all rows of one CDR3 protein and keeps the most common genes and DNA. The V and J calls come from TCRdb's annotation, not from the publication. Recorded for this sample are approximately 520,000 distinct CDR3 sequences; around 22% of them occurred a single time. The leading ten clones occupy about 11% of the sample.

Of note for this clonotype: The antigen it binds to is not known. Per-base qualities were not stored, and no clone one base away is much larger.

Paper-wide results and their limitations: Sample size was not statistically predetermined, and blinding of investigators to group allocation was not performed. Blood samples also contained most of the expanded thyroid clonotypes (frequency above 0.001), which suggests that blood repertoires may reflect thyroid immune responses. During validation, the model predicted progression to ophthalmopathy a median of roughly six months ahead of onset, with roughly 65% sensitivity and 72% to 80% specificity. A 13 V-J signature model separated ophthalmopathy from stable hyperthyroidism, with 87.88% sensitivity and about 81% specificity in cross-validation and 80%/75% in testing.

This chain is built from TRBV4-3 and TRBJ2-7, with a weak D call of TRBD1 (6 bases match). This clonotype was obtained from a woman in her 30s with Graves' ophthalmopathy. Sequenced: blood. The CDR3 protein: CASSPEGVWTALSEQYF. The DNA reads TGCGCCAGCAGCCCCGAGGGGGTTTGGACAGCCCTCAGCGAGCAGTACTTC.